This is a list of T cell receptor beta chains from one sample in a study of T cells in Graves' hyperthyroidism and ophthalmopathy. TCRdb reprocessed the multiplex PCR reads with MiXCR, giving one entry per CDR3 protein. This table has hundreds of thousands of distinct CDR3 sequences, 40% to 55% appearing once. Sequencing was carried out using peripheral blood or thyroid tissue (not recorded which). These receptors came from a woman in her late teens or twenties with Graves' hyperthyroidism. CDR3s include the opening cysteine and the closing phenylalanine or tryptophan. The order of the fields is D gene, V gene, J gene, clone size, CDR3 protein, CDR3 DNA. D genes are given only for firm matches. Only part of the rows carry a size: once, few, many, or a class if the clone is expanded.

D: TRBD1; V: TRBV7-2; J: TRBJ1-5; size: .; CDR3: CASSLAWGQGSSNQPQHF; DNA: TGTGCCAGCAGCTTGGCCTGGGGACAGGGGAGTAGCAATCAGCCCCAGCATTTT
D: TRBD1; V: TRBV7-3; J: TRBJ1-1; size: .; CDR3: CASSHGTGATEAFF; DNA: TGCGCCAGCAGCCATGGGACAGGCGCTACTGAAGCTTTCTTT
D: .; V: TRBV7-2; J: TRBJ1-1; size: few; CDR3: CASSRQGNRNTEAFF; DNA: TGTGCCAGCAGCCGTCAAGGGAACCGGAACACTGAAGCTTTCTTT
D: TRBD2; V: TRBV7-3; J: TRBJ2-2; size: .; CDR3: CASSLSGGASTGELFF; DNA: TGTGCCAGCAGCTTATCGGGGGGTGCGAGTACCGGGGAGCTGTTTTTT
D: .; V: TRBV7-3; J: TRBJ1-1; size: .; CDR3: CAGSLASGVNTEAFF; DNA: TGTGCCGGCAGCTTAGCATCGGGGGTGAACACTGAAGCTTTCTTT
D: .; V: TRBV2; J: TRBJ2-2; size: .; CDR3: CASNRLNTGELSW; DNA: TGTGCCAGCAACAGGCTGAACACCGGGGAGCTGTCTTGG
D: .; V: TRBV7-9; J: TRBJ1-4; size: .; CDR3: CASSLGGGIKLFF; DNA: TGTGCCAGCAGCTTAGGAGGTGGGATAAAACTGTTTTTT
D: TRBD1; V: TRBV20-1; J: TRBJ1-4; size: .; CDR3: CSASRAGGVIGEKLFF; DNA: TGCAGTGCTAGTCGGGCAGGGGGCGTAATTGGTGAAAAACTGTTTTTT
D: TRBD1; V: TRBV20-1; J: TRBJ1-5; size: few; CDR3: CSARKTGDNQPQHF; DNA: TGCAGTGCCAGGAAGACAGGGGACAATCAGCCCCAGCATTTT
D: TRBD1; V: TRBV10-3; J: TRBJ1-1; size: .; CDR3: CAISGTGGRTEAFF; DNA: TGTGCCATCAGTGGAACAGGGGGCCGGACTGAAGCTTTCTTT
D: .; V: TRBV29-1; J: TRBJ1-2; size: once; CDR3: CSVALGANNYGYTF; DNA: TGCAGCGTTGCTTTGGGGGCAAATAACTATGGCTACACCTTC
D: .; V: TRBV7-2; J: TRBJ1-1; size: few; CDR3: CASSLSPGSTEAFF; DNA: TGTGCCAGCAGCTTATCCCCGGGGAGCACTGAAGCTTTCTTT
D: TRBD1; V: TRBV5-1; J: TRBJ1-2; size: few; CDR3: CASSWGTDYGYTF; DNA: TGCGCCAGCAGCTGGGGGACAGACTATGGCTACACCTTC
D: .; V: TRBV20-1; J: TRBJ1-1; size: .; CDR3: CSAKGFRDTEAFF; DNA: TGCAGTGCTAAGGGGTTTAGGGACACTGAAGCTTTCTTT
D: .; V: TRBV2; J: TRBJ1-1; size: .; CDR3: CASSGAVRNTEAFF; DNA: TGTGCCAGCTCAGGAGCGGTAAGGAACACTGAAGCTTTCTTT
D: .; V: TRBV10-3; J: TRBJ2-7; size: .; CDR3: CASSVRGTPYEQYF; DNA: TGTGCCAGCAGTGTCCGCGGGACCCCCTACGAGCAGTACTTC
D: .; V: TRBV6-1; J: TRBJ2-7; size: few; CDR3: CAIEDTYYEQYF; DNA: TGTGCCATCGAGGACACCTACTACGAGCAGTACTTC
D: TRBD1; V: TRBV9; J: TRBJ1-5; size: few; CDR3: CASSESGTGNQPQHF; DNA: TGTGCCAGCAGCGAATCCGGGACAGGGAATCAGCCCCAGCATTTT
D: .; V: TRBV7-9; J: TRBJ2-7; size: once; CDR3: CASSFNLDSSYEQYF; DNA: TGTGCCAGCAGCTTCAACTTGGACAGCTCCTACGAGCAGTACTTC
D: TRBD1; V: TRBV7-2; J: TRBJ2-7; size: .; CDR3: CATDLRGTYEQYF; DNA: TGTGCCACGGACCTCAGGGGGACCTACGAGCAGTACTTC
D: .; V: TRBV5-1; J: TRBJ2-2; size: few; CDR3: CASSTSGSNTGELFF; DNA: TGTGCCAGTAGTACGTCGGGGAGCAACACCGGGGAGCTGTTTTTT
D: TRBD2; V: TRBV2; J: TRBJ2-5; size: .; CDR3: CATSDLGGGRKTQYF; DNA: TGTGCCACCAGTGATTTGGGTGGCGGGAGAAAGACCCAGTACTTC
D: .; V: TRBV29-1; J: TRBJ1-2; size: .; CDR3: CSSPVDSLEGYTF; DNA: TGCAGCTCACCAGTGGACAGTCTGGAGGGCTACACCTTC
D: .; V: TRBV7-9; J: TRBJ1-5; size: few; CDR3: CASSLYLRGGQPQHF; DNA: TGTGCCAGCAGCTTATATCTGCGGGGAGGACAGCCCCAGCATTTT
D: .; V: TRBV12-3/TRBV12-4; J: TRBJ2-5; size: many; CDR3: CASSLREQETQYF; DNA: TGTGCCAGCAGTTTACGAGAGCAAGAGACCCAGTACTTC
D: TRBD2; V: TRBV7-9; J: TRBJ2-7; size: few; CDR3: CASSYSGLAGDEQYF; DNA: TGTGCCAGCAGTTACTCCGGACTAGCGGGAGACGAGCAGTACTTC
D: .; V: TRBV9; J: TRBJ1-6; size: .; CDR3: CASSGLVLAYNSPLHF; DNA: TGTGCCAGCAGCGGTTTGGTTTTGGCCTATAATTCACCCCTCCACTTT
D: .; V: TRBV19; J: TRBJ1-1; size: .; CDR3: CASSEVNTEAFF; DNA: TGTGCCAGTAGTGAGGTGAACACTGAAGCTTTCTTT
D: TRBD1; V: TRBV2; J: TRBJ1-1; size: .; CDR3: CADTGGGGTEAFF; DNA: TGTGCCGACACAGGGGGGGGAGGCACTGAAGCTTTCTTT
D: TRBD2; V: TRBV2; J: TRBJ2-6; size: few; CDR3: CASNAGGESGANVLTF; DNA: TGTGCCAGCAACGCTGGGGGGGAGTCTGGGGCCAACGTCCTGACTTTC
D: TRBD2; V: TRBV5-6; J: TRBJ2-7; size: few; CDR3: CASSLVGLAAYEQYF; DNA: TGTGCCAGCAGCTTGGTCGGACTAGCGGCCTACGAGCAGTACTTC
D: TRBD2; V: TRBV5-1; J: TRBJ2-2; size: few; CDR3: CASSRGLAYTGELFF; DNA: TGCGCCAGCAGCAGGGGACTAGCATACACCGGGGAGCTGTTTTTT
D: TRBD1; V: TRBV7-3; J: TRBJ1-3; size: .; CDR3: CASSQTGDGYTIYF; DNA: TGTGCCAGCAGCCAGACAGGGGATGGGTACACCATATATTTT
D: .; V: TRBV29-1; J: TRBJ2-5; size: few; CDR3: CSASKGGETQYF; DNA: TGCAGTGCTTCTAAGGGCGGGGAGACCCAGTACTTC
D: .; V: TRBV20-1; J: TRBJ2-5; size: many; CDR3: CSARATGQETQYF; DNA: TGCAGTGCTAGAGCCACGGGGCAAGAGACCCAGTACTTC
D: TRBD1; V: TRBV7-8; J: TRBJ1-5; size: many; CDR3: CASRGDRADNQPQHF; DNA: TGTGCCAGCAGGGGGGACAGGGCGGACAATCAGCCCCAGCATTTT
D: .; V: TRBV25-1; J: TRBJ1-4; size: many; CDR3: CASSAVESPNEKLFF; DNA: TGTGCCAGCAGTGCCGTCGAATCACCTAATGAAAAACTGTTTTTT
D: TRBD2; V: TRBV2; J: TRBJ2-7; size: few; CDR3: CASSESFSGWSYEQYF; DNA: TGTGCCAGCAGTGAGAGTTTTAGCGGGTGGTCCTACGAGCAGTACTTC
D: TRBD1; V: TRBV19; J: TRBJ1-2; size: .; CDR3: CASWGTGDYGYTF; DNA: TGTGCCAGCTGGGGGACAGGGGACTATGGCTACACCTTC
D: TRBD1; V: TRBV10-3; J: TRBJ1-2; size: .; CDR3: CAIRIAGGGYTF; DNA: TGTGCCATCAGGATTGCAGGGGGCGGCTACACCTTC
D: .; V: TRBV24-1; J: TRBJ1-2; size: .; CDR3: CATSDRGSFHGYTF; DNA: TGTGCCACCAGTGACCGAGGGTCCTTCCATGGCTACACCTTC
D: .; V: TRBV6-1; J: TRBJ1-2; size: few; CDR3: CASSEVPQGAAYGYTF; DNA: TGTGCCAGCAGTGAAGTCCCGCAAGGGGCTGCCTATGGCTACACCTTC
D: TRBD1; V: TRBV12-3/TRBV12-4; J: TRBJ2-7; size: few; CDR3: CASSRGQDEQYF; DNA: TGTGCCAGCAGCCGAGGACAGGACGAGCAGTACTTC
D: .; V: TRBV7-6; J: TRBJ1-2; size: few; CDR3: CASSPGGLGGYTF; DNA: TGTGCCAGCAGCCCCGGGGGCCTAGGGGGCTACACCTTC
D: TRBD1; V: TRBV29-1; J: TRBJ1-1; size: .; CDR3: CSVGAQGSTEAFF; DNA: TGCAGCGTTGGGGCACAGGGGAGCACTGAAGCTTTCTTT
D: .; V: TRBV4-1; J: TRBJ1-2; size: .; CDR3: CASSQDSGVYGYTF; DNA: TGCGCCAGCAGCCAAGATTCAGGGGTCTATGGCTACACCTTC
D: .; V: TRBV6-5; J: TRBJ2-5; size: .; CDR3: CASSASLASETQYF; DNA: TGTGCCAGCAGTGCCTCCTTAGCGTCAGAGACCCAGTACTTC
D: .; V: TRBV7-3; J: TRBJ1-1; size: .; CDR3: CASSQGSAGNTEAFF; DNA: TGTGCCAGCAGCCAAGGTTCCGCCGGGAACACTGAAGCTTTCTTT
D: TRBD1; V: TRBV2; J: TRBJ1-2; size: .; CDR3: CASVRDSAYGYTF; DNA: TGTGCCAGCGTTAGGGACAGCGCTTATGGCTACACCTTC
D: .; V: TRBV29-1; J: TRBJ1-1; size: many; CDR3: CSVQPSGTEAFF; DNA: TGCAGCGTTCAGCCAAGTGGGACTGAAGCTTTCTTT
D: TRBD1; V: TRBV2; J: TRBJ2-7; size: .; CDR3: CASSPKTGTGLYEQYF; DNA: TGTGCCAGCAGCCCCAAGACTGGGACAGGACTCTACGAGCAGTACTTC
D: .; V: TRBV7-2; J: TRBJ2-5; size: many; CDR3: CATGVLWGETQYF; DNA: TGTGCCACAGGCGTCCTATGGGGAGAGACCCAGTACTTC
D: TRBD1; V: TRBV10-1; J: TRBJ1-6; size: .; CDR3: CASSGQGWDSPLHF; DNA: TGCGCCAGCAGCGGACAGGGGTGGGATTCACCCCTCCACTTT
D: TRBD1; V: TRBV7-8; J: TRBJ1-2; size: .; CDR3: CAWTNTGVSGYTF; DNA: TGTGCCTGGACGAATACAGGGGTTTCGGGCTACACCTTC
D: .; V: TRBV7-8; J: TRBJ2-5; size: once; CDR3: CASSPGFTGETQYF; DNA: TGTGCCAGCAGCCCCGGGTTCACGGGGGAGACCCAGTACTTC
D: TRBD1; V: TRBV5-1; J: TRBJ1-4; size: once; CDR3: CASSSGGLGKLFF; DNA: TGCGCCAGTAGCTCAGGGGGGCTGGGCAAACTGTTTTTT
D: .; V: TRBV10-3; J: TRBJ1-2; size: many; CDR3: CAISDRGAYGYTF; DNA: TGTGCCATCAGTGATCGGGGTGCCTATGGCTACACCTTC